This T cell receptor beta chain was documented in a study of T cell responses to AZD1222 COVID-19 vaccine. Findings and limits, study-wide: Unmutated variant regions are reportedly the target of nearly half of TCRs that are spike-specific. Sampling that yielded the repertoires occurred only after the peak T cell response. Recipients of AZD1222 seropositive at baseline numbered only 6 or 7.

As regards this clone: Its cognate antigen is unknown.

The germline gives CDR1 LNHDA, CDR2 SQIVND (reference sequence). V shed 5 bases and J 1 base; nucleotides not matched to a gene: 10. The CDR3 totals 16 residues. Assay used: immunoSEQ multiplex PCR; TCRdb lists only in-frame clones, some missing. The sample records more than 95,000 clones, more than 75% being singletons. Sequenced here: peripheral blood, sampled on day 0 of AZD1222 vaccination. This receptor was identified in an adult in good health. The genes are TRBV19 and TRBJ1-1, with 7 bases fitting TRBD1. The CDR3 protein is CASSSITGAPNTEAFF. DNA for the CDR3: TGTGCCAGTAGTTCGATCACAGGGGCTCCGAACACTGAAGCTTTCTTT.